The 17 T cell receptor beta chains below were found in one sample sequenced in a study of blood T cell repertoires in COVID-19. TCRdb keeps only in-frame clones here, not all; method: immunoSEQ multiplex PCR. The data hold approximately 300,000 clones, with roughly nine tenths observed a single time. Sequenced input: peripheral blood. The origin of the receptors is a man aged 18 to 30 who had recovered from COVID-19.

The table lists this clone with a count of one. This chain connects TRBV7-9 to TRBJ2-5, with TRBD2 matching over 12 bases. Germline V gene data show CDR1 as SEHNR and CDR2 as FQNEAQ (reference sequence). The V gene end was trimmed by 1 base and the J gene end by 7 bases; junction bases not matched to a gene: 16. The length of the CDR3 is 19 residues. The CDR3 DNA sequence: TGTGCCAGCAGCTTAGGTCGGCTAGCGGGGGGGCGTTCGATGGGGACCCAGTACTTC. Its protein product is CASSLGRLAGGRSMGTQYF.

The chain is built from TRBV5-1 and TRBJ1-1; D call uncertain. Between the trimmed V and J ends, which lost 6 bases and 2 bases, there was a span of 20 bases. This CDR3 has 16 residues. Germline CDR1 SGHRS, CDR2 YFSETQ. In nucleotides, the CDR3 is TGCGCCAGCACCCTTTCGAGTGGTACCCTTAACACTGAAGCTTTCTTT. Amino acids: CASTLSSGTLNTEAFF. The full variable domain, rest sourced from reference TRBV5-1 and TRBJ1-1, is KAGVTQTPRYLIKTRGQQVTLSCSPISGHRSVSWYQQTPGQGLQFLFEYFSETQRNKGNFPGRFSGRQFSNSRSEMNVSTLELGDSALYLCASTLSSGTLNTEAFFGQGTRLTVV.

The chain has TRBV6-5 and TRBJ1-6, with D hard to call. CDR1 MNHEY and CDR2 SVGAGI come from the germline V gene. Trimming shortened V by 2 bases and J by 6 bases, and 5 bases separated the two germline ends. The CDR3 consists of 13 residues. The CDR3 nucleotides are TGTGCCAGCAGTTACCGGTCTAATTCACCCCTCCACTTT. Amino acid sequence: CASSYRSNSPLHF.

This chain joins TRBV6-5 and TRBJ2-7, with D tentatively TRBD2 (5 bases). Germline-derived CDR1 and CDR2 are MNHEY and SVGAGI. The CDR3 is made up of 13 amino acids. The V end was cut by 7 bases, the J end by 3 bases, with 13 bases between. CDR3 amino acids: CASKERENYEQYF. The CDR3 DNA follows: TGTGCCAGCAAGGAACGGGAAAACTACGAGCAGTACTTC.

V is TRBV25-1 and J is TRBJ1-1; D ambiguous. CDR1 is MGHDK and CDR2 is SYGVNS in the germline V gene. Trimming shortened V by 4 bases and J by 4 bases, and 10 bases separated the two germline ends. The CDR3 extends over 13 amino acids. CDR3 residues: CASSAAGVTEAFF. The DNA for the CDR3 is TGTGCCAGCAGTGCCGCGGGAGTCACTGAAGCTTTCTTT.

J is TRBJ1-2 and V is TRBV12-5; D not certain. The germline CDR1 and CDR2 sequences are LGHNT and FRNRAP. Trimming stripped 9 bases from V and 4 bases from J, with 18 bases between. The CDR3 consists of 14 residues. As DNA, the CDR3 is TGTGCTAGGGGAGTTTCGGCAGATTCCTATGGCTACACCTTC. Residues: CARGVSADSYGYTF.

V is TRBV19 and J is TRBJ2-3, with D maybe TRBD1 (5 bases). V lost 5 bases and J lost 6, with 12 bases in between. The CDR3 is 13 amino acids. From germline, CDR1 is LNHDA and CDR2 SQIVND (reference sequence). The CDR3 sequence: CASSPDMGDTQYF. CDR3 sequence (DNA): TGTGCCAGTAGTCCGGACATGGGGGATACGCAGTATTTT.

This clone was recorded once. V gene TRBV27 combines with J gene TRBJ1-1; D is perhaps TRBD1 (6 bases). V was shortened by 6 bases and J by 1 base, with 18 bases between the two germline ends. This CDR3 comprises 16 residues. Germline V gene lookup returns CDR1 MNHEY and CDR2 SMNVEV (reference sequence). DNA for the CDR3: TGTGCCAGCAGCCCGCCCGGACAGTTTACGAACACTGAAGCTTTCTTT. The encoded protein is CASSPPGQFTNTEAFF.

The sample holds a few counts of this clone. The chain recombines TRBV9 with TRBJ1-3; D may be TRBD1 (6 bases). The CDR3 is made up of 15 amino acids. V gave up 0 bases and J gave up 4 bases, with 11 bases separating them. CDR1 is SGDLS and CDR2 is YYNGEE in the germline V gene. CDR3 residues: CASSVGDTGGNTIYF. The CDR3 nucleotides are TGTGCCAGCAGCGTAGGGGACACCGGCGGAAACACCATATATTTT.

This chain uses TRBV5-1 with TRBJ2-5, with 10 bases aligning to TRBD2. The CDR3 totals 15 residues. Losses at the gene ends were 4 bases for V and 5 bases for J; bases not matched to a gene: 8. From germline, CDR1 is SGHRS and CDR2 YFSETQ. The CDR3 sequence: CASSPSAGGSETQYF. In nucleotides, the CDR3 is TGCGCCAGCAGCCCGTCAGCGGGAGGGAGCGAGACCCAGTACTTC.

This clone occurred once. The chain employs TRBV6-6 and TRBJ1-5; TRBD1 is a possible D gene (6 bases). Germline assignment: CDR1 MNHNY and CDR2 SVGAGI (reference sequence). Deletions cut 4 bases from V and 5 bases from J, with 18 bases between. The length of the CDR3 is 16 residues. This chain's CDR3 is CASSSFGGLGDQPQHF. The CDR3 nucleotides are TGTGCCAGCAGTTCTTTCGGGGGGCTGGGGGATCAGCCCCAGCATTTT.

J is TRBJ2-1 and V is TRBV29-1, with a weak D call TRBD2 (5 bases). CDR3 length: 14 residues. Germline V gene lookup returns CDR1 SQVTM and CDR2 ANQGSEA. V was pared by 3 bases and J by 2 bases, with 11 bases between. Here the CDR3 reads CSVDGEKAYNEQFF. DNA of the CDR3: TGCAGCGTTGACGGGGAGAAGGCCTACAATGAGCAGTTCTTC.

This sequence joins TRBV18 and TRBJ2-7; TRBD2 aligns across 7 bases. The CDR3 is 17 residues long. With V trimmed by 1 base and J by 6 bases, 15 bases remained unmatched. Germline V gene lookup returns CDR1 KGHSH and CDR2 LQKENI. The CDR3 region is CASSPRPGGGLGTEQYF. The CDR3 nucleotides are TGTGCCAGCTCACCACGTCCGGGAGGTGGACTGGGTACCGAGCAGTACTTC.

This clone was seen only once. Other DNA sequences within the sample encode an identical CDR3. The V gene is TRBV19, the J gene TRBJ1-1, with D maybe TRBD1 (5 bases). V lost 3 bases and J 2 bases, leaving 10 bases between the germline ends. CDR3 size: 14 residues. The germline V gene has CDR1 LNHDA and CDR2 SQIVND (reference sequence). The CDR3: CASSMGQGNTEAFF. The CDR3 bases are TGTGCCAGTAGTATGGGGCAGGGAAACACTGAAGCTTTCTTT.

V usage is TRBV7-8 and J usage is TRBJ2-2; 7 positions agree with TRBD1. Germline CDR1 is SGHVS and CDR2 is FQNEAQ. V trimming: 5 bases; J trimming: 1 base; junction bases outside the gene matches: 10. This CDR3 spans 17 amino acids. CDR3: CASSGRQGDRNTGELFF. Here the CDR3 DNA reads TGTGCCAGCAGCGGCAGACAGGGCGATAGGAACACCGGGGAGCTGTTTTTT.

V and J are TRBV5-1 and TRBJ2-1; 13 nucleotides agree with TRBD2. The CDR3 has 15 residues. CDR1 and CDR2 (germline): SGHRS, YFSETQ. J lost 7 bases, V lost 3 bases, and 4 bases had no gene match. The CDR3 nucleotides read TGCGCCAGCAGCTCGGGACTAGCGGGAATGAATGAGCAGTTCTTC. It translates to CASSSGLAGMNEQFF.

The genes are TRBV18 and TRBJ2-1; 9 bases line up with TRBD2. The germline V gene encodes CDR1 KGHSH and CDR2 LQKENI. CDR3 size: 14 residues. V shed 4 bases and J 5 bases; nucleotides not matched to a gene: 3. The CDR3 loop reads CASSRAGGDNEQFF. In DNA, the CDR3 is TGTGCCAGCTCACGGGCGGGAGGGGACAATGAGCAGTTCTTC.